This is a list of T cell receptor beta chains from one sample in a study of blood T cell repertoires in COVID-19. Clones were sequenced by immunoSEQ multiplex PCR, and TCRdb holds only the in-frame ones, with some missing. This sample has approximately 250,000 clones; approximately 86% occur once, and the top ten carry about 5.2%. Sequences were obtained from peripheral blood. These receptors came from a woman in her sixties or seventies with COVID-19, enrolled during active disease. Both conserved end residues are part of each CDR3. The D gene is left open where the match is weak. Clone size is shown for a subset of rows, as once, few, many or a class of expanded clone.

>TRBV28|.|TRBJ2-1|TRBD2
CASSSGGLAGPSSYNEQFF
TGTGCCAGCAGTTCGGGAGGACTAGCGGGCCCTAGCTCCTACAATGAGCAGTTCTTC
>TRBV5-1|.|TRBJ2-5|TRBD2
CASSHGLAGGGETQYF
TGCGCCAGCAGCCACGGACTAGCGGGAGGGGGCGAGACCCAGTACTTC
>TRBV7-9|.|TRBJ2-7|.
CASSARSSYEQYF
TGTGCCAGCAGTGCGCGTAGCTCCTACGAGCAGTACTTC
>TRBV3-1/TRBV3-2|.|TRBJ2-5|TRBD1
CASSWGTGGYLETQYF
TGTGCCAGCAGTTGGGGGACAGGGGGTTATCTGGAGACCCAGTACTTC
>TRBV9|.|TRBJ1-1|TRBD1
CASSVPRTGGGTEAFF
TGTGCCAGCAGCGTACCTAGGACAGGGGGAGGCACTGAAGCTTTCTTT
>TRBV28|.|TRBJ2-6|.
CASTNLIPRGDGANVLTF
TGTGCCAGCACGAACCTTATCCCTAGGGGCGATGGGGCCAACGTCCTGACTTTC
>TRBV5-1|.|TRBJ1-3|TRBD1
CASTKDRPGDTIYF
TGCGCCAGCACCAAGGACAGGCCAGGGGACACCATATATTTT
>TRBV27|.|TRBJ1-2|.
CASSLFRESNYGYTF
TGTGCCAGCAGTTTATTCCGGGAATCTAACTATGGCTACACCTTC
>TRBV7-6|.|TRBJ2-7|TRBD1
CASSLAQGASYEQYF
TGTGCCAGCAGCTTAGCCCAGGGGGCCTCCTACGAGCAGTACTTC
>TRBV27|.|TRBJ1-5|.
CASSPRPPGAYSNQPQHF
TGTGCCAGCAGTCCCCGTCCCCCTGGGGCATATAGCAATCAGCCCCAGCATTTT
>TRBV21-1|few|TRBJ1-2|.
CASSASRRSYGYTF
TGTGCCAGCAGCGCTAGTCGCCGAAGTTATGGCTACACCTTC
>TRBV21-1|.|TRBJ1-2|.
CASSKAIQGANGYTF
TGTGCCAGCAGCAAGGCGATACAGGGGGCAAATGGCTACACCTTC
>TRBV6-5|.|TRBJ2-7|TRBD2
CATRTSGSRDEQYF
TGTGCCACCAGGACTAGCGGGAGTAGGGACGAGCAGTACTTC
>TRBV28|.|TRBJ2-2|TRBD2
CASRGLAGVHGAFTGELFF
TGTGCCAGCCGCGGACTAGCGGGGGTTCATGGGGCTTTCACCGGGGAGCTGTTTTTT
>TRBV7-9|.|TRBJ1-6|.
CASSSAGGDNSPLHF
TGTGCCAGCAGCTCAGCGGGGGGAGATAATTCACCCCTCCACTTT
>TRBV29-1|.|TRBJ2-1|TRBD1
CSVDGQGLRNEQFF
TGCAGCGTAGATGGACAGGGCCTAAGGAATGAGCAGTTCTTC
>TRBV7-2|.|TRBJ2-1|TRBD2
CARPGLAGGRSYNEQFF
TGTGCCAGGCCGGGACTAGCGGGAGGGCGCTCCTACAATGAGCAGTTCTTC
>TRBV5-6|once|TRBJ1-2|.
CASSPAGPGGYTF
TGTGCCAGCAGCCCGGCGGGCCCGGGCGGCTACACCTTC
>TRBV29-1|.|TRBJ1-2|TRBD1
CSGGPTDRVNYGYTF
TGCAGCGGGGGCCCCACCGACAGGGTCAACTATGGCTACACCTTC
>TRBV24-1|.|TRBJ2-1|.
CATSDQPPRTDFDEQFF
TGTGCCACCAGTGACCAACCCCCGAGGACAGACTTCGATGAGCAGTTCTTC
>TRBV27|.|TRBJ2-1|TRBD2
CASSLLTSGGLWVQFF
TGTGCCAGCAGTTTGTTGACTAGCGGGGGCTTATGGGTGCAGTTCTTC
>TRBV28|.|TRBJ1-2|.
CASSKNGRRAASF
TGTGCCAGCAGTAAAAATGGCCGGCGGGCCGCCTCCTTC
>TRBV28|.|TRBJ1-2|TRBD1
CASSLDRGLFGYTF
TGTGCCAGCAGTTTGGACAGGGGGCTGTTTGGCTACACCTTC
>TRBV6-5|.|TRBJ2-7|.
CASSYRRGYEQYF
TGTGCCAGCAGTTACCGCCGGGGCTACGAGCAGTACTTC
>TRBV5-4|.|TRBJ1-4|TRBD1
CASSGRQGSGSGEKLFF
TGTGCCAGCAGCGGAAGACAGGGGTCGGGCTCCGGGGAAAAACTGTTTTTT
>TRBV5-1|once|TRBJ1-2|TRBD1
CASSSGQAISYGYTF
TGCGCCAGCAGCTCGGGACAGGCAATTTCCTATGGCTACACCTTC
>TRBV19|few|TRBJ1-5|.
CASSILSRGDSQPQHF
TGTGCCAGTAGTATTTTGTCCAGGGGAGATAGTCAGCCCCAGCATTTT
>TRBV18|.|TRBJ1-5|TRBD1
CASSPPGQGLNQPQHF
TGTGCCAGCTCACCACCGGGACAGGGCCTTAATCAGCCCCAGCATTTT
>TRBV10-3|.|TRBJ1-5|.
CAISESTGGGYQPQHF
TGTGCCATCAGTGAGTCGACAGGCGGGGGGTATCAGCCCCAGCATTTT
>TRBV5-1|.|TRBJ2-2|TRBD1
CASSLASGTGKLAGELFF
TGCGCCAGCAGCTTGGCGAGCGGGACAGGGAAGCTGGCCGGGGAGCTGTTTTTT
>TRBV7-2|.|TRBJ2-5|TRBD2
CASSLGSGRVWETQYF
TGTGCCAGCAGCTTAGGTAGCGGGAGAGTGTGGGAGACCCAGTACTTC
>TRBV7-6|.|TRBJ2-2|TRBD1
CASSPDRGGTGELFF
TGTGCCAGCAGCCCAGACAGGGGTGGTACCGGGGAGCTGTTTTTT
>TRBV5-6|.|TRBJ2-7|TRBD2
CASSLGGGPFYEQYF
TGTGCCAGCAGCTTGGGGGGGGGACCCTTCTACGAGCAGTACTTC
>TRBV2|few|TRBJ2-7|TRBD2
CASSGLAGVTLPYEQYF
TGTGCCTCCTCGGGACTAGCGGGAGTTACCCTCCCCTACGAGCAGTACTTC
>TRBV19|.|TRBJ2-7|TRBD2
CASRTNGLAGGVSYEQYF
TGTGCCAGTAGAACAAACGGACTAGCGGGAGGGGTCTCCTACGAGCAGTACTTC
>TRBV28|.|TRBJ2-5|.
CASSPGGVRRETQYF
TGTGCCAGCAGCCCCGGCGGGGTACGGCGTGAGACCCAGTACTTC
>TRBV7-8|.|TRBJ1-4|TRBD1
CASSRGGQGNGKLFF
TGTGCCAGCAGCCGAGGGGGCCAGGGTAATGGAAAACTGTTTTTT
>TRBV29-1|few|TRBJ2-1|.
CSVEHRAGNEQFF
TGCAGCGTTGAACACAGGGCGGGCAATGAGCAGTTCTTC
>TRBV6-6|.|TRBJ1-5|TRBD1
CASSRSIGQGAGQPQHF
TGTGCCAGCAGTCGATCAATCGGACAGGGGGCCGGGCAGCCCCAGCATTTT
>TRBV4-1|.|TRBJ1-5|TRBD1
CASSQGQGGHQPQHF
TGCGCCAGCAGCCAAGGACAGGGAGGACATCAGCCCCAGCATTTT
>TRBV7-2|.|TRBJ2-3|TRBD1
CASSSWTGRTDTQYF
TGTGCCAGCAGCTCCTGGACAGGCCGCACAGATACGCAGTATTTT
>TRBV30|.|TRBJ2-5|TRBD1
CACTRQGPWETQYF
TGTGCCTGTACAAGACAGGGCCCATGGGAGACCCAGTACTTC
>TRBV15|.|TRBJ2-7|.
CATSRDSGVEQYF
TGTGCCACCAGCAGAGATTCGGGAGTCGAGCAGTACTTC
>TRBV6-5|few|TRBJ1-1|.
CASSYSTGGRAEAFF
TGTGCCAGCAGTTACTCGACGGGGGGACGGGCTGAAGCTTTCTTT
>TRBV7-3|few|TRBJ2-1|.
CASSPQARAYNEQFF
TGTGCCAGCAGCCCGCAGGCGAGGGCCTACAATGAGCAGTTCTTC
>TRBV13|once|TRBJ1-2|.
CASSFNFGENYGYTF
TGTGCCAGCAGCTTCAACTTCGGGGAAAACTATGGCTACACCTTC
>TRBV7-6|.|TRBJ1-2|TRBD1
CASSPGTGITF
TGTGCCAGCAGCCCCGGGACAGGGATTACCTTC
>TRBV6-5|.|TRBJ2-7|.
CASSSSRTHFYEQYF
TGTGCCAGCAGTTCATCTAGGACTCATTTCTACGAGCAGTACTTC
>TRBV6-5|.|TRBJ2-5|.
CASSYSSLQETQYF
TGTGCCAGCAGTTACTCGAGCCTCCAAGAGACCCAGTACTTC
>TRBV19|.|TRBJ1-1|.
CASSRVERVTTEAFF
TGTGCCAGTAGTAGGGTTGAGCGAGTAACCACTGAAGCTTTCTTT
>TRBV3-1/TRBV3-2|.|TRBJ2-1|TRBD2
CASSPPGLAYNEQFF
TGTGCCAGCAGCCCCCCGGGACTAGCCTACAATGAGCAGTTCTTC
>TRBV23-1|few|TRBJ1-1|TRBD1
CASGDRGRGNTEAFF
TGCGCCAGCGGAGACAGGGGGCGAGGTAACACTGAAGCTTTCTTT
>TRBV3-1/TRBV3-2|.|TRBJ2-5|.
CASSQERQETQYF
TGTGCCAGCAGCCAAGAGCGGCAAGAGACCCAGTACTTC
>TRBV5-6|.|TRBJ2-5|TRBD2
CASSFSSGGQETQYF
TGTGCCAGCAGCTTTTCGAGCGGGGGCCAAGAGACCCAGTACTTC
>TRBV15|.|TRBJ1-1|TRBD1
CATSRADREEAFF
TGTGCCACCAGCAGAGCGGACAGGGAGGAAGCTTTCTTT
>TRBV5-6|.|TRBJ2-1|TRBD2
CASSRPATAGVANEQFF
TGTGCCAGCAGCCGACCCGCAACAGCGGGAGTCGCCAATGAGCAGTTCTTC
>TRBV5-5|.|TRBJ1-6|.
CASSLSQLGQSGFLHF
TGTGCCAGCAGCTTATCGCAGTTGGGGCAGAGTGGGTTCCTCCACTTT
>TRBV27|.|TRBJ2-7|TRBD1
CASSSLRTGRSPYEQYF
TGTGCCAGCAGTTCTTTAAGGACAGGCCGAAGCCCCTACGAGCAGTACTTC
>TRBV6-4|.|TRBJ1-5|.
CASSGDLGQPQHF
TGTGCCAGCAGTGGGGACTTGGGGCAGCCCCAGCATTTT